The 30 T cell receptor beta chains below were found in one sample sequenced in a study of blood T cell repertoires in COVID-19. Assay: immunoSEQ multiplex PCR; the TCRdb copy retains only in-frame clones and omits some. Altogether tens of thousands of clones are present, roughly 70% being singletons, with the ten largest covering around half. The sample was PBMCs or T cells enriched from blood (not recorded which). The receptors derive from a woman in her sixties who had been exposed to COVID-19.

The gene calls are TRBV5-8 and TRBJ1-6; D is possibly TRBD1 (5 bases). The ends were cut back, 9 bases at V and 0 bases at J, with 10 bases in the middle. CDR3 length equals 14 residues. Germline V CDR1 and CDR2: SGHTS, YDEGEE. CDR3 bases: TGTGCCATTAGGGACTCCTCCTATAATTCACCCCTCCACTTT. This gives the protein CAIRDSSYNSPLHF.

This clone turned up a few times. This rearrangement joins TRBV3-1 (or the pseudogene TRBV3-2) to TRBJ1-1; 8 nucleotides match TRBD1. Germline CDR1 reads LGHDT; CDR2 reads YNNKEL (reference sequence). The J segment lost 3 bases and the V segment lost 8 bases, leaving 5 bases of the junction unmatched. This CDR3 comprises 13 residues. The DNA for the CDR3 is TGTGCCAGCGGGAAGACAGGGGACACTGAAGCTTTCTTT. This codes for CASGKTGDTEAFF.

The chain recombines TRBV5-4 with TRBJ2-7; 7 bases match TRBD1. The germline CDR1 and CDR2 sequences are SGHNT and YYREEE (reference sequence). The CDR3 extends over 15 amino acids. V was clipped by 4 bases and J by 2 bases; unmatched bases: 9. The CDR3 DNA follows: TGTGCCAGCAGCCAGTCCCCGACAGGGCCCTACGAGCAGTACTTC. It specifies CASSQSPTGPYEQYF.

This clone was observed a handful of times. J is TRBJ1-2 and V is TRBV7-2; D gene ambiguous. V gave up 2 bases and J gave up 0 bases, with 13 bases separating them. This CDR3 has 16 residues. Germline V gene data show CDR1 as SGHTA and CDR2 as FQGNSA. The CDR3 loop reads CASSLFAASTNYGYTF. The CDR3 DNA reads TGTGCCAGCAGCTTATTCGCGGCTTCGACTAACTATGGCTACACCTTC.

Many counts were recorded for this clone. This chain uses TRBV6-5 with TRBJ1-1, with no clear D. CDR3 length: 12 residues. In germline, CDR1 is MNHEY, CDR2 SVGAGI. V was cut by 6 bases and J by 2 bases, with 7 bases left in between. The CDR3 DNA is TGTGCCAGCAGGAGGTTAAACACTGAAGCTTTCTTT. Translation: CASRRLNTEAFF.

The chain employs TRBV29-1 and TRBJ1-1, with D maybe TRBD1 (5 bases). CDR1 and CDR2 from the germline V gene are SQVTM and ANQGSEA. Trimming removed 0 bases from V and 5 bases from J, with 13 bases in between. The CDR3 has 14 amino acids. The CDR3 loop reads CSVEDLGGGTEAFF. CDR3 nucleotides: TGCAGCGTTGAAGATCTTGGGGGGGGAACTGAAGCTTTCTTT.

This CDR3 reads CASSESRTGGWNIQYF. The CDR3 DNA follows: TGCGCCAGCAGTGAGTCGAGAACAGGGGGCTGGAACATTCAGTACTTC. The J gene is TRBJ2-4, the V gene TRBV10-1, with 9 bases identical to TRBD1. The V gene end was trimmed by 0 bases and the J gene end by 7 bases; junction bases not matched to a gene: 7. Germline-derived CDR1 and CDR2 are WNHNN and SYGVQD (reference sequence). This CDR3 spans 16 amino acids.

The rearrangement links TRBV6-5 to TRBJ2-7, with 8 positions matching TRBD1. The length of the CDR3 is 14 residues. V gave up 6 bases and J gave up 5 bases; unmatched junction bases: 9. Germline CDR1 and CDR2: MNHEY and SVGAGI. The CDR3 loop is CASRLPGQVHEQYF. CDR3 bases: TGTGCCAGCAGGTTACCGGGACAGGTCCACGAGCAGTACTTC.

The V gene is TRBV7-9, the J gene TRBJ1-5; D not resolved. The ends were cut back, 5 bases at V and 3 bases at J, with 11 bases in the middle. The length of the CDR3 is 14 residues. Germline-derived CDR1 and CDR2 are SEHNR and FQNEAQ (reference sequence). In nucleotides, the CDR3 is TGTGCCAGCAGCCCCTCTGGGCTCAATCAGCCCCAGCATTTT. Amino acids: CASSPSGLNQPQHF. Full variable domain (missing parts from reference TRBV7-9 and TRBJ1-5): DTGVSQNPRHKITKRGQNVTFRCDPISEHNRLYWYRQTLGQGPEFLTYFQNEAQLEKSRLLSDRFSAERPKGSFSTLEIQRTEQGDSAMYLCASSPSGLNQPQHFGDGTRLSIL.

The chain's CDR3 is CASSGHRGSNTGELFF. In DNA, the CDR3 is TGTGCCAGCAGCGGGCACAGGGGATCGAACACCGGGGAGCTGTTTTTT. The chain links TRBV7-6 to TRBJ2-2; the match to TRBD1 covers 7 bases. The J segment lost 0 bases and the V segment lost 5 bases, leaving 6 bases of the junction unmatched. Germline V gene data show CDR1 as SGHVS and CDR2 as FNYEAQ. The CDR3 totals 16 residues.

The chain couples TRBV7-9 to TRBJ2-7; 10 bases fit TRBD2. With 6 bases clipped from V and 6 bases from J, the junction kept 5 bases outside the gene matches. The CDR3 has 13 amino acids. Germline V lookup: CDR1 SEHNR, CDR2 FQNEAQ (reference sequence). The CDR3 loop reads CASSPSGGAEQYF. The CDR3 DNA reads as TGTGCCAGCAGTCCCAGCGGGGGGGCCGAGCAGTACTTC.

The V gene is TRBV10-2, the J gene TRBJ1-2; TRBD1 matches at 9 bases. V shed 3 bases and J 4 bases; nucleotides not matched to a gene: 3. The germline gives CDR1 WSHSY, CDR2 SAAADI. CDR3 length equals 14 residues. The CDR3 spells CASSDDRGFYGYTF. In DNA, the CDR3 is TGCGCCAGCAGTGACGACAGGGGGTTCTATGGCTACACCTTC.

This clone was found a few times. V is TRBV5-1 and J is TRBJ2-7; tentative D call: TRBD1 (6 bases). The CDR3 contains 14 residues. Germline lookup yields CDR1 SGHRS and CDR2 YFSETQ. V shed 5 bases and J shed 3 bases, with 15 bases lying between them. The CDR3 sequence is CASRGAISLYEQYF. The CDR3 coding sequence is TGCGCCAGCAGGGGGGCGATTTCCCTCTACGAGCAGTACTTC.

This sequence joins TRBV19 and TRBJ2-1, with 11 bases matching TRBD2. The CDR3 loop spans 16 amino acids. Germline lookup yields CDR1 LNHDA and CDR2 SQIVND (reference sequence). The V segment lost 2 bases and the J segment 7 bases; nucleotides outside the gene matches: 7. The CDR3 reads CASSISASGGINEQFF. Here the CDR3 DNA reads TGTGCCAGTAGTATATCGGCTAGCGGGGGGATAAATGAGCAGTTCTTC.

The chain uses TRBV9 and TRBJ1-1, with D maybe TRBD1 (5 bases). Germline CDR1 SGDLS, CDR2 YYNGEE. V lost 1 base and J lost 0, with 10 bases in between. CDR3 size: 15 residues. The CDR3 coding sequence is TGTGCCAGCAGCGTACAGGGAACAATGAACACTGAAGCTTTCTTT. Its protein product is CASSVQGTMNTEAFF.

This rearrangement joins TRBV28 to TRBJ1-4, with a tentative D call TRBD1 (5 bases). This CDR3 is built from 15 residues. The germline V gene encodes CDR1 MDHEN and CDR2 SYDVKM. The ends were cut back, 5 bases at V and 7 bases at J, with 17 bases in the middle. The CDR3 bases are TGTGCCAGCAGTCCGCCACAGACGGGGGTTGAAAAACTGTTTTTT. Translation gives CASSPPQTGVEKLFF.

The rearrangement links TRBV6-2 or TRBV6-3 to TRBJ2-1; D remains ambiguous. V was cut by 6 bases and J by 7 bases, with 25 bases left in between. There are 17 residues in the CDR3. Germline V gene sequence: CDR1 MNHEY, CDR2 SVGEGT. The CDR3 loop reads CASSPLRRTSGPNEQFF. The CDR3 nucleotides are TGTGCCAGCAGCCCCTTAAGGCGAACCTCAGGTCCAAATGAGCAGTTCTTC.

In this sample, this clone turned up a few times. CDR3 nucleotides: TGCAGTGCTAGTGCGGCAGGGGGCAGACACGAGCAGTACTTC. Its protein product is CSASAAGGRHEQYF. The chain carries TRBV20-1 and TRBJ2-7; 8 positions agree with TRBD1. This CDR3 contains 14 residues. Germline-derived CDR1 and CDR2 are DFQATT and SNEGSKA (reference sequence). V shed 3 bases and J 5 bases; nucleotides not matched to a gene: 9.

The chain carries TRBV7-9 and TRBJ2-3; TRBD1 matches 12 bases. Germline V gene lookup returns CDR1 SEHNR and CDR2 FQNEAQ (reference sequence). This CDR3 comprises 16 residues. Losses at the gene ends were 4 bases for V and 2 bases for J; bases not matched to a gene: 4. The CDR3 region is CASSWGQGAATDTQYF. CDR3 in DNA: TGTGCCAGCAGCTGGGGACAGGGGGCTGCCACAGATACGCAGTATTTT.

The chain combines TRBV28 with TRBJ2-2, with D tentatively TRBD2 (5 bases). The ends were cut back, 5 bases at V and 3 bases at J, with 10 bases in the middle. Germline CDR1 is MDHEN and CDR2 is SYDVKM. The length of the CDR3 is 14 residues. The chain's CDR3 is CASSRTGDTGELFF. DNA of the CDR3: TGTGCCAGCAGTCGGACCGGGGACACCGGGGAGCTGTTTTTT. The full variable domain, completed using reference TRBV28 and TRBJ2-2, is DVKVTQSSRYLVKRTGEKVFLECVQDMDHENMFWYRQDPGLGLRLIYFSYDVKMKEKGDIPEGYSVSREKKERFSLILESASTNQTSMYLCASSRTGDTGELFFGEGSRLTVL.

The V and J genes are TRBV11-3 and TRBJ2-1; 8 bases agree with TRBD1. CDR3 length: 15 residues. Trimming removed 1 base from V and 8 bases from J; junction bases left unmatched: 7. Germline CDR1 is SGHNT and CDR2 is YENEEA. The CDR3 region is CASSLGGQGPHEQFF. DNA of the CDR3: TGTGCCAGCAGCTTAGGCGGACAGGGCCCACATGAGCAGTTCTTC.

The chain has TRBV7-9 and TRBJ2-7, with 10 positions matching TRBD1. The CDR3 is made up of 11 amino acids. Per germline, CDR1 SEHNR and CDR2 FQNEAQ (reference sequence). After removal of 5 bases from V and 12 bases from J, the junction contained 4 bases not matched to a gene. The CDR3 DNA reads TGTGCCAGCAGCCTGGGACAGGGGTGGTACTTC. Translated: CASSLGQGWYF. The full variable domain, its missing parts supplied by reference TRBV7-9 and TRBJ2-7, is DTGVSQNPRHKITKRGQNVTFRCDPISEHNRLYWYRQTLGQGPEFLTYFQNEAQLEKSRLLSDRFSAERPKGSFSTLEIQRTEQGDSAMYLCASSLGQGWYFGPGTRLTVT.

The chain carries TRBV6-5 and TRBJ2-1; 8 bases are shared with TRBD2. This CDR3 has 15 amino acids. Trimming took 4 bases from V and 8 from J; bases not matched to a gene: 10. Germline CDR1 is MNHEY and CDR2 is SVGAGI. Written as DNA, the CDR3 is TGTGCCAGCAGTTTGGCTCGGACTAGCAGGCATGAGCAGTTCTTC. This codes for CASSLARTSRHEQFF.

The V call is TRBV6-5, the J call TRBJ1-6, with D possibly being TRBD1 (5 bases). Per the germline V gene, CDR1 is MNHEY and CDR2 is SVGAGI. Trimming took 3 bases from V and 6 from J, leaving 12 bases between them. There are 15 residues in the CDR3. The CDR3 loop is CASSYQGVSNSPLHF. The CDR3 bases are TGTGCCAGCAGTTATCAGGGTGTGAGTAATTCACCCCTCCACTTT.

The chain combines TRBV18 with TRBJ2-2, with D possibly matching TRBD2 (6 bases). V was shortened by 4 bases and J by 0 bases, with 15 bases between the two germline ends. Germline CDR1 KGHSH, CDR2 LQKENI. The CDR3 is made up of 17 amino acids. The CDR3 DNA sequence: TGTGCCAGCTCACGAAACGGGGGTCCTTCGAACACCGGGGAGCTGTTTTTT. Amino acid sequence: CASSRNGGPSNTGELFF.

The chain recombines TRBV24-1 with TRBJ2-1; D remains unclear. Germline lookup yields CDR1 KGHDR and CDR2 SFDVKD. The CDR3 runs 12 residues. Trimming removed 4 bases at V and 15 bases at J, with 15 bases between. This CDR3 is CATSDRASMVFF. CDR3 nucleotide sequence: TGTGCCACCAGTGACCGAGCATCCATGGTGTTCTTC.

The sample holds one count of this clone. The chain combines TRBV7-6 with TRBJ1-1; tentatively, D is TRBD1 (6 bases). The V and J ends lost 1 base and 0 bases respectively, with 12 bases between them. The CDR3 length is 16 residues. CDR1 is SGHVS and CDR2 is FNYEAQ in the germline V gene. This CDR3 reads CASSLGVTGLNTEAFF. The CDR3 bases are TGTGCCAGCAGCTTAGGAGTAACAGGGTTGAACACTGAAGCTTTCTTT.

CDR3 nucleotide sequence: TGTGCCAGTAGTTTAGCCGGGACAGGGGATGGCTACACCTTC. This gives the protein CASSLAGTGDGYTF. The chain joins TRBV19 to TRBJ1-2; 10 bases agree with TRBD1. V trimming: 5 bases; J trimming: 6 bases; junction bases outside the gene matches: 6. CDR3 length: 14 residues. Germline V CDR1 and CDR2: LNHDA, SQIVND (reference sequence).

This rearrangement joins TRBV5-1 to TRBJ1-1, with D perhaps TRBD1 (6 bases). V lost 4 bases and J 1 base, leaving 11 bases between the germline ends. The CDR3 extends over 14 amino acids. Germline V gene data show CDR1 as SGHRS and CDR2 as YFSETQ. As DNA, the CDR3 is TGCGCCAGCAGCGCGCCGGGACAGAACACTGAAGCTTTCTTT. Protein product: CASSAPGQNTEAFF.

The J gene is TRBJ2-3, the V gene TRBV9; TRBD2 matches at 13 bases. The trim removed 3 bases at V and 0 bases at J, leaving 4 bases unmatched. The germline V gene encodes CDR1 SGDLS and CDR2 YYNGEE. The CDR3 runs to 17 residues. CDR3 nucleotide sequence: TGTGCCAGCAGCGGGAAGGGACTAGCGGGAAGCACAGATACGCAGTATTTT. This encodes CASSGKGLAGSTDTQYF. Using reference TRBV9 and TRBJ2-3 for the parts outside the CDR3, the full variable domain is DSGVTQTPKHLITATGQRVTLRCSPRSGDLSVYWYQQSLDQGLQFLIQYYNGEERAKGNILERFSAQQFPDLHSELNLSSLELGDSALYFCASSGKGLAGSTDTQYFGPGTRLTVL.